Listed here are 6 T cell receptor beta chains from one sample, sequenced in a study of blood T cell repertoires in COVID-19. The table came from immunoSEQ multiplex PCR; TCRdb's copy has only in-frame clones and leaves some out. The sample yields some 150,000 clones, roughly 84% seen once. Sample: PBMCs or T cells enriched from blood (not recorded which). Receptors were obtained from a woman between 45 and 65 years old who had been exposed to COVID-19.

V is TRBV7-9 and J is TRBJ1-5; 7 bases are a match to TRBD1. The CDR3 runs 14 residues. The germline V gene encodes CDR1 SEHNR and CDR2 FQNEAQ (reference sequence). The ends lost 5 bases at V and 5 bases at J; junction bases unmatched: 6. The CDR3 nucleotides are TGTGCCAGCAGCACGGGGACAGAGGATCAGCCCCAGCATTTT. As protein: CASSTGTEDQPQHF.

This sequence joins TRBV10-3 and TRBJ1-2, with TRBD1 matching over 7 bases. Losses at the gene ends were 10 bases for V and 2 bases for J; bases not matched to a gene: 13. The CDR3 runs 15 residues. In germline, CDR1 is ENHRY, CDR2 SYGVKD. The chain's CDR3 is CATGMTGMENYGYTF. Here the CDR3 DNA reads TGTGCCACCGGGATGACAGGGATGGAAAACTATGGCTACACCTTC.

This clone was seen once. V usage is TRBV29-1 and J usage is TRBJ2-5; TRBD2 aligns across 8 bases. CDR3 length: 13 residues. Losses at the gene ends were 5 bases for V and 5 bases for J; bases not matched to a gene: 7. Germline loops: CDR1 SQVTM, CDR2 ANQGSEA. CDR3 residues: CSVRGGATETQYF. The CDR3 DNA sequence: TGCAGCGTTCGGGGGGGCGCGACTGAGACCCAGTACTTC.

This chain joins TRBV9 and TRBJ2-7; D remains ambiguous. The germline V gene encodes CDR1 SGDLS and CDR2 YYNGEE. V dropped 3 bases and J dropped 4 bases, with 8 bases sitting between them. The CDR3 is 12 amino acids. In DNA, the CDR3 is TGTGCCAGCAGCGCCGGCGGATACGAGCAGTACTTC. It codes for CASSAGGYEQYF.

The rearrangement joins TRBV25-1 to TRBJ2-3; TRBD2 matches 9 bases. Unmatched junction bases numbered 14, after V lost 8 bases and J lost 5 bases. The CDR3 is made up of 16 amino acids. Per germline, CDR1 MGHDK and CDR2 SYGVNS. The CDR3 nucleotides are TGTGCCAGCCCCTCGCTGGCGGGAGGGCCAAAAGATACGCAGTATTTT. This gives the protein CASPSLAGGPKDTQYF.

The chain joins TRBV19 to TRBJ1-4; 7 positions match TRBD1. The CDR3 has 15 amino acids. J lost 3 bases, V lost 4 bases, and 5 bases had no gene match. Germline-derived CDR1 and CDR2 are LNHDA and SQIVND (reference sequence). CDR3 region: CASSTDRAPNEKLFF. CDR3 in DNA: TGTGCCAGTAGTACCGACAGGGCTCCTAATGAAAAACTGTTTTTT.